A selection of T cell receptor beta chains follows, all from one sample in a study of OX40 agonist ivuxolimab in advanced cancers. Using immunoSEQ multiplex PCR, the repertoire was profiled, and TCRdb retains in-frame clones only, with some absent. In the table there are about 70,000 clones, 86% of which are singletons. The sequenced sample was CD4+ or CD8+ T cells sorted from blood, obtained in a trial of the OX40 agonist ivuxolimab. The receptor set was obtained from an adult with an advanced solid tumor such as melanoma, head and neck, liver or kidney cancer. Each CDR3 is given with its conserved first and last residue. The D gene is left open where the match is weak. The size field is filled for only some rows; it gives once, few, many or a size class.

v_gene	j_gene	d_gene	abundance	CDR3nt	CDR3aa
TRBV6-1	TRBJ1-4	-	-	TGTGCCAGCACCGAAAGTGGGCGGAGTAATGAAAAACTGTTTTTT	CASTESGRSNEKLFF
TRBV5-1	TRBJ2-2	TRBD2	-	TGCGCCAGCAGCTTGGGCCCGGGACTATCGATGGGCGGGGAGCTGTTTTTT	CASSLGPGLSMGGELFF
TRBV6-1	TRBJ2-7	TRBD1	-	TGTGCCAGCAGTGAAGACCGGGACAGGGGCGAGCAGTACTTC	CASSEDRDRGEQYF
TRBV30	TRBJ1-5	-	-	TGTGCCTGGAGTTATAGCAATCAGCCCCAGCATTTT	CAWSYSNQPQHF
TRBV28	TRBJ2-3	TRBD2	-	TGTGCCAGCAGTTCCCTAGCGGGAGGGCTTCGTTTAGCGCAGTATTTT	CASSSLAGGLRLAQYF
TRBV6-1	TRBJ2-7	-	few	TGTGCCAGCTCAGGGACCGAGCAGTACTTC	CASSGTEQYF
TRBV10-3	TRBJ2-2	-	once	TGTGCCATCAGTCGGGCAGACTTAACGAACACCGGGGAGCTGTTTTTT	CAISRADLTNTGELFF
TRBV5-1	TRBJ2-3	TRBD1	-	TGCGCCAGCAGCCCAGGGGACAGCGAATTCACAGATACGCAGTATTTT	CASSPGDSEFTDTQYF
TRBV5-4	TRBJ2-7	-	-	TGTGCCACCCCCTTAGGGGTGGGCCCCTACGAGCAGTACTTC	CATPLGVGPYEQYF
TRBV5-1	TRBJ2-7	TRBD1	-	TGCGCCAGCAGCCCTACACAGGGGATAGGCGAGCAGTACTTC	CASSPTQGIGEQYF
TRBV15	TRBJ1-5	-	few	TGTGCCACCCGAGACAGCGGGGAGCCCCAGCATTTT	CATRDSGEPQHF
TRBV5-1	TRBJ2-3	-	-	TGCGCCAGCAGCTTGGGGGCTAACAGGAACACGCAGTATTTT	CASSLGANRNTQYF
TRBV4-1	TRBJ2-7	-	-	TGCGCCAGCAGCCAAGATCCTCTGGGCACGGTCTACGAGCAGTACTTC	CASSQDPLGTVYEQYF
TRBV10-3	TRBJ2-1	-	-	TGTGCCATCAGGGTAGACAGAATGTACAATGAGCAGTTCTTC	CAIRVDRMYNEQFF
TRBV6-5	TRBJ1-6	-	few	TGTGCCAGCAGTTACTCGGGGCGCATCTCACCCCTCCACTTT	CASSYSGRISPLHF
TRBV20-1	TRBJ2-3	-	-	TGCAGTGCTAGACGGCTCGATACGCAGTATTTT	CSARRLDTQYF
TRBV28	TRBJ1-5	-	-	TGTGCCAGCAGTTTAGTCCTTGGGGAGGGACAGCCCCAGCATTTT	CASSLVLGEGQPQHF
TRBV5-6	TRBJ2-2	-	-	TGTGCCAGCAGCTTGGGAGTAGCCGGGGAGCTGTTTTTT	CASSLGVAGELFF
TRBV4-3	TRBJ1-2	-	-	TGCGCCAGCAGCCGAGACCGAGCCTATGGCTACACCTTC	CASSRDRAYGYTF
TRBV6-5	TRBJ1-2	-	-	TGTGCCAGCAGTCGGACCTCCGGAGAGGTCTATGGCTACACCTTC	CASSRTSGEVYGYTF
TRBV18	TRBJ2-5	-	-	TGTGCCAGCTCAAATCAGGGGCAGGCGGCCCAGTACTTC	CASSNQGQAAQYF
TRBV28	TRBJ2-2	-	few	TGTGCCAGCAGACAGGGTGCAACCGGGGAGCTGTTTTTT	CASRQGATGELFF